A single sample is the source of the 4 T cell receptor beta chains below, sequenced in a study of blood T cell repertoires in COVID-19. Sequenced by immunoSEQ multiplex PCR; TCRdb stores in-frame clones only, minus some. The repertoire holds fewer than 65,000 clones, with 86% as singletons. Sequenced input: peripheral blood. The receptors were sampled from a woman of 80 years or more with acute or convalescent COVID-19.

The chain uses TRBV7-3 and TRBJ1-1; tentatively, D is TRBD1 (6 bases). CDR1 is SGHTA, CDR2 FQGTGA, per germline. Trimming removed 5 bases at V and 5 bases at J, with 12 bases between. This CDR3 region has 13 residues. CDR3 sequence: CASSVGQSTEAFF. CDR3 bases: TGTGCCAGCAGCGTAGGACAGTCAACTGAAGCTTTCTTT. The full variable domain, in which reference TRBV7-3 and TRBJ1-1 provide the parts outside the CDR3, is GAGVSQTPSNKVTEKGKYVELRCDPISGHTALYWYRQSLGQGPEFLIYFQGTGAADDSGLPNDRFFAVRPEGSVSTLKIQRTERGDSAVYLCASSVGQSTEAFFGQGTRLTVV.

The CDR3 DNA sequence: TGCAGCGTTGACGGCGGAAACCAAGAGACCCAGTACTTC. It yields the protein CSVDGGNQETQYF. The chain joins TRBV29-1 to TRBJ2-5; no definite D call. CDR1 is SQVTM and CDR2 is ANQGSEA in the germline V gene. This CDR3 is 13 amino acids long. V was clipped by 3 bases and J by 0 bases, with 8 bases between them.

V and J are TRBV19 and TRBJ1-2; D unresolved. V was pared by 0 bases and J by 7 bases, with 9 bases between. The CDR3 sequence is 13 residues long. Germline V gene lookup returns CDR1 LNHDA and CDR2 SQIVND (reference sequence). The chain's CDR3 is CASSIDRTFGYTF. The CDR3 DNA follows: TGTGCCAGTAGTATAGATCGAACTTTTGGCTACACCTTC. The variable domain in full, completed from reference TRBV19 and TRBJ1-2, reads DGGITQSPKYLFRKEGQNVTLSCEQNLNHDAMYWYRQDPGQGLRLIYYSQIVNDFQKGDIAEGYSVSREKKESFPLTVTSAQKNPTAFYLCASSIDRTFGYTFGSGTRLTVV.

The J gene is TRBJ2-7, the V gene TRBV5-1; 8 positions match TRBD2. This CDR3 spans 15 amino acids. The ends lost 5 bases at V and 3 bases at J; junction bases unmatched: 10. Germline V gene sequence: CDR1 SGHRS, CDR2 YFSETQ. The CDR3 here is CASSPLSGGFYEQYF. CDR3 DNA sequence: TGCGCCAGCAGTCCACTAAGCGGGGGATTCTACGAGCAGTACTTC.